Listed here are 30 T cell receptor beta chains from one sample, sequenced in a study of early T cells in non-severe SARS-CoV-2 infection. One entry per CDR3 protein, called by TCRdb with MiXCR from the 5' RACE reads. The sample holds 80,000 or so distinct CDR3 sequences, roughly an eighth seen once. The specimen was whole blood. These receptors were obtained from an adult who was a healthcare worker with PCR-confirmed SARS-CoV-2 infection or an uninfected control (not recorded which).

This clonotype was picked up many times. This chain joins TRBV18 and TRBJ1-5; D gene unclear. The V and J ends lost 3 bases and 0 bases respectively, with 3 bases between them. This CDR3 region has 13 residues. Per germline, CDR1 KGHSH and CDR2 LQKENI. CDR3 loop: CASSPGSNQPQHF. CDR3 nucleotides: TGTGCCAGCTCACCGGGTAGCAATCAGCCCCAGCATTTT.

This clonotype was recorded a few times. The chain couples TRBV6-5 to TRBJ2-7; D ambiguous. CDR1 is MNHEY, CDR2 SVGAGI, per germline. The CDR3 consists of 14 residues. The V end was cut by 4 bases, the J end by 2 bases, with 12 bases between. CDR3 DNA sequence: TGTGCCAGCAGTTCCGTCCTAGTGCCCTACGAGCAGTACTTC. Its translation is CASSSVLVPYEQYF.

There are many counts of this clonotype. This chain uses TRBV23-1 with TRBJ2-7; the match to TRBD1 covers 7 bases. TRBV23-1 is noted as an ORF with a role that remains uncertain. The CDR3 spans 16 residues. V lost 8 bases, J lost 3 bases, and 16 bases stayed unmatched. This CDR3 reads CASPSTYRGTIYEQYF. In DNA, the CDR3 is TGCGCCAGCCCCTCCACTTACAGGGGTACGATCTACGAGCAGTACTTC.

The CDR3 nucleotides read TGTGCCAGCAGTTTAGCTAGACAGGGGGCGAGGAATGAGCAGTTCTTC. Translated, it gives CASSLARQGARNEQFF. The rearrangement links TRBV28 to TRBJ2-1, with 10 positions matching TRBD1. The CDR3 totals 16 residues. The germline V gene encodes CDR1 MDHEN and CDR2 SYDVKM. Trimming took 2 bases from V and 7 from J; bases not matched to a gene: 8.

This clonotype was counted ten times or more. The V and J genes are TRBV20-1 and TRBJ1-2; D not resolved. V shed 6 bases and J shed 9 bases, with 14 bases lying between them. Germline V CDR1 and CDR2: DFQATT, SNEGSKA (reference sequence). The CDR3 is 11 residues long. Here the CDR3 DNA reads TGCAGTGCAGAACGGGGAGGTAGCTACACCTTC. It specifies CSAERGGSYTF.

This clonotype was picked up a small number of times. The V call is TRBV27, the J call TRBJ1-3, with D perhaps TRBD1 (5 bases). Germline V lookup: CDR1 MNHEY, CDR2 SMNVEV (reference sequence). The V gene lost 6 bases and the J gene lost 7 bases, with 16 bases spanning the gap. The length of the CDR3 is 14 residues. The CDR3 region has the DNA TGTGCCAGCAGCCGTCGGGCAAGGGGCAACACCATATATTTT. The encoded protein is CASSRRARGNTIYF.

In its sample, this clonotype was seen many times. This sequence joins TRBV12-3 or TRBV12-4 and TRBJ2-1, with 10 bases aligning to TRBD2. V trimming: 2 bases; J trimming: 7 bases; junction bases outside the gene matches: 8. CDR3 size: 16 residues. The DNA of the CDR3 is TGTGCCAGCAGTTTAACGTTGGGACTAGCGTTTAATGAGCAGTTCTTC. Its protein is CASSLTLGLAFNEQFF.

This clonotype was seen ten or more times. The chain carries TRBV7-3 and TRBJ1-1; D call uncertain. The CDR3 is made up of 13 amino acids. Germline V gene sequence: CDR1 SGHTA, CDR2 FQGTGA. Trimming took 1 base from V and 7 from J, leaving 10 bases between them. The DNA of the CDR3 is TGTGCCAGCAGCTTAAGGGGTCGAGATGAAGCTTTCTTT. Protein: CASSLRGRDEAFF.

This clonotype occurred a few times. At one of its ends the junction is not consistent with the germline gene, which may arise from a read error. The chain couples TRBV5-1 to TRBJ2-2; D is possibly TRBD1 or TRBD2 (5 bases each). There are 19 residues in the CDR3. Germline CDR1 reads SGHRS; CDR2 reads YFSETQ. CDR3 region: CASSYSNRPGRGATGELSF. The CDR3 coding sequence is TGCGCCAGCAGCTACTCTAATCGTCCGGGACGAGGGGCCACCGGGGAGCTATCTTTT.

The V gene is TRBV5-6, the J gene TRBJ2-2, with TRBD1 matching over 8 bases. Looked up from germline, CDR1 is SGHDT and CDR2 is YYEEEE. V lost 5 bases to trimming and J lost 1 base; unmatched junction nucleotides: 7. The CDR3 has 16 amino acids. The CDR3 coding sequence is TGTGCCAGCAGTCAGGGGGCGCGTCGGAACACCGGGGAGCTGTTTTTT. It is translated as CASSQGARRNTGELFF.

This chain links TRBV12-3 or TRBV12-4 with TRBJ2-7; D not resolved. Trimming stripped 6 bases from V and 1 base from J, with 10 bases between. The CDR3 extends over 13 amino acids. The CDR3 DNA is TGTGCCAGCAGACCACAGAGTTCCTACGAGCAGTACTTC. It specifies CASRPQSSYEQYF.

This rearrangement joins TRBV2 to TRBJ2-7; D might be TRBD1 (6 bases). Germline V gene lookup returns CDR1 SNHLY and CDR2 FYNNEI. The CDR3 loop spans 14 amino acids. Trimming took off 4 bases at V and 4 bases at J, with 14 bases between the two ends. CDR3 DNA: TGTGCCAGCAGTGTCCAGGGGAGCAGGTACGAGCAGTACTTC. Residues: CASSVQGSRYEQYF.

The J gene is TRBJ1-1, the V gene TRBV18; possibly TRBD1 for D (6 bases). The CDR3 is 14 amino acids. V lost 6 bases and J lost 4, with 15 bases in between. Germline V gene data show CDR1 as KGHSH and CDR2 as LQKENI. The DNA of the CDR3 is TGTGCCAGCTCTCACAGGGCTGATTCCACTGAAGCTTTCTTT. Translated: CASSHRADSTEAFF.

This clonotype was counted only a few times. The rearrangement uses TRBV7-8 and TRBJ2-5, with D maybe TRBD2 (6 bases). Trimming pared 4 bases from V and 5 bases from J, leaving 11 bases between. The CDR3 runs 13 residues. The V gene's germline CDR1 is SGHVS and CDR2 FQNEAQ. This CDR3 is CASSSGSGETQYF. The CDR3 DNA follows: TGTGCCAGCAGCTCAGGGAGCGGGGAGACCCAGTACTTC.

The genes are TRBV6-1 and TRBJ2-1, with D maybe TRBD2 (6 bases). The CDR3 extends over 16 amino acids. CDR1 and CDR2 (germline): MNHNS, SASEGT. V dropped 6 bases and J dropped 1 base, with 16 bases sitting between them. The CDR3 reads CASSGGATRSYNEQFF. As DNA, the CDR3 is TGTGCCAGCAGCGGCGGGGCCACCCGATCCTACAATGAGCAGTTCTTC.

A few counts support this clonotype. This chain connects TRBV12-3 or TRBV12-4 to TRBJ2-1, with D tentatively TRBD2 (5 bases). The CDR3 has 14 residues. Between the trimmed V and J ends, which lost 10 bases and 7 bases, there was a span of 20 bases. CDR3 loop: CATSAASRSNEQFF. DNA for the CDR3: TGTGCCACTTCCGCGGCTAGCCGTAGTAATGAGCAGTTCTTC.

The J gene is TRBJ1-2, the V gene TRBV3-1, with TRBD1 matching over 7 bases. V gave up 4 bases and J gave up 4 bases; unmatched junction bases: 3. The V gene's germline CDR1 is LGHDT and CDR2 YNNKEL (reference sequence). This CDR3 region has 13 residues. The DNA of the CDR3 is TGTGCCAGCAGCCCTTACAGGGGCTATGGCTACACCTTC. It yields the protein CASSPYRGYGYTF.

This clonotype was counted many times. This sequence joins TRBV19 and TRBJ1-5, with D maybe TRBD1 (6 bases). CDR1 LNHDA and CDR2 SQIVND come from the germline V gene (reference sequence). Trimming pared 3 bases from V and 5 bases from J, leaving 11 bases between. CDR3 length: 14 residues. As DNA, the CDR3 is TGTGCCAGTAGTATGGCAGGGGTTTATCAGCCCCAGCATTTT. This codes for CASSMAGVYQPQHF.

This clonotype was found many times. This rearrangement joins TRBV28 to TRBJ2-7; 7 nucleotides align to TRBD1. Germline CDR1 MDHEN, CDR2 SYDVKM. The CDR3 is 15 residues long. Losses at the gene ends were 5 bases for V and 2 bases for J; bases not matched to a gene: 9. CDR3 sequence: CASSPSGQGAYEQYF. CDR3 DNA sequence: TGTGCCAGCAGTCCCTCGGGGCAGGGGGCCTACGAGCAGTACTTC.

This chain connects TRBV18 to TRBJ2-7; D possibly corresponds to TRBD2 (5 bases). CDR1 and CDR2 from the germline V gene are KGHSH and LQKENI. V lost 3 bases and J 2 bases, leaving 20 bases between the germline ends. This CDR3 is 17 amino acids long. CDR3 DNA: TGTGCCAGCTCACCCCCGCGGGCCGGGCCGGAGACCTACGAGCAGTACTTC. Protein product: CASSPPRAGPETYEQYF.

The gene calls are TRBV4-1 and TRBJ1-1, with D perhaps matching TRBD1 (6 bases). The CDR3 length is 17 residues. The germline V gene encodes CDR1 MGHRA and CDR2 YSYEKL. Trimming shortened V by 0 bases and J by 3 bases, and 17 bases separated the two germline ends. CDR3 protein: CASSQDPTGGGHTEAFF. CDR3 coding DNA: TGCGCCAGCAGCCAAGATCCCACCGGAGGGGGACACACTGAAGCTTTCTTT.

This clonotype appeared many times. The chain uses TRBV11-2 and TRBJ2-7; D is ambiguous. Germline CDR1 reads SGHAT; CDR2 reads FQNNGV. V was shortened by 5 bases and J by 5 bases, with 10 bases between the two germline ends. The CDR3 consists of 12 residues. As DNA, the CDR3 is TGTGCCAGCAGCGACGATAATCACGAGCAGTACTTC. Amino acid sequence: CASSDDNHEQYF.

The chain has TRBV5-1 and TRBJ2-5; perhaps TRBD1 as D (6 bases). This CDR3 has 13 amino acids. The V gene's germline CDR1 is SGHRS and CDR2 YFSETQ. V was cut by 3 bases and J by 4 bases, with 10 bases left in between. CDR3 region: CASSSGTSETQYF. The CDR3 coding sequence is TGCGCCAGCAGCTCCGGGACATCAGAGACCCAGTACTTC.

The chain carries TRBV3-1 and TRBJ1-6; unclear D gene. Germline assignment: CDR1 LGHDT and CDR2 YNNKEL (reference sequence). V lost 1 base to trimming and J lost 9 bases, with 16 bases between them. CDR3 size: 16 residues. Here the CDR3 reads CASSQVSVGISSPLHF. CDR3 coding DNA: TGTGCCAGCAGCCAAGTTTCGGTGGGGATCTCTTCACCCCTCCACTTT.

This clonotype was recorded at least ten times. The chain is built from TRBV6-2 or TRBV6-3 and TRBJ2-1, with D hard to call. V lost 3 bases, J lost 4 bases, and 16 bases lay in between. CDR1 and CDR2 (germline): MNHEY, SVGEGT. The CDR3 is made up of 16 amino acids. CDR3 in DNA: TGTGCCAGCAGTTATGTTCCCCTGGGCCTTTACAATGAGCAGTTCTTC. Protein product: CASSYVPLGLYNEQFF.

This clonotype was detected only a few times. This sequence joins TRBV12-3 or TRBV12-4 and TRBJ2-5, with a tentative D call TRBD1 (6 bases). CDR3 length equals 15 residues. Trimming cost V 4 bases and J 2 bases, with 14 bases left between them. The CDR3 reads CASSSKDSTQETQYF. CDR3 in DNA: TGTGCCAGCAGTTCCAAGGACAGTACTCAAGAGACCCAGTACTTC.

This clonotype was picked up many times. The rearrangement uses TRBV27 and TRBJ2-3; D perhaps matches TRBD1 (5 bases). The germline CDR1 and CDR2 sequences are MNHEY and SMNVEV (reference sequence). With 6 bases removed from V and 2 bases from J, the gap between germline ends came to 21 bases. CDR3 length: 17 residues. DNA of the CDR3: TGTGCCAGCAGGCTCGCGGCCAGGGCCTACCCCACAGATACGCAGTATTTT. Encoded protein: CASRLAARAYPTDTQYF.

This clonotype appeared a few times. The chain carries TRBV19 and TRBJ2-1, with 8 nucleotides matching TRBD1. The CDR3 consists of 15 residues. The germline gives CDR1 LNHDA, CDR2 SQIVND (reference sequence). The J segment lost 3 bases and the V segment lost 6 bases, leaving 7 bases of the junction unmatched. This chain's CDR3 is CASSFTGGLYNEQFF. The CDR3 DNA reads as TGTGCCAGTAGCTTCACAGGGGGTCTCTACAATGAGCAGTTCTTC. Using reference TRBV19 and TRBJ2-1 for the parts outside the CDR3, the full variable domain is DGGITQSPKYLFRKEGQNVTLSCEQNLNHDAMYWYRQDPGQGLRLIYYSQIVNDFQKGDIAEGYSVSREKKESFPLTVTSAQKNPTAFYLCASSFTGGLYNEQFFGPGTRLTVL.

The V gene is TRBV5-1, the J gene TRBJ2-3; D remains unclear. The CDR3 runs 14 residues. Between the trimmed V and J ends, which lost 2 bases and 0 bases, there was a span of 7 bases. The V gene's germline CDR1 is SGHRS and CDR2 YFSETQ. The CDR3 nucleotides read TGCGCCAGCAGCTTCGGTGACAGCACAGATACGCAGTATTTT. Translating it yields CASSFGDSTDTQYF.

This clonotype was picked up a small number of times. V usage is TRBV7-2 and J usage is TRBJ1-6; no clear D. V was clipped by 5 bases and J by 2 bases, with 7 bases between them. This CDR3 is built from 14 residues. Germline loops: CDR1 SGHTA, CDR2 FQGNSA. CDR3 loop: CASSPIPYNSPLHF. The CDR3 region has the DNA TGTGCCAGCAGCCCCATCCCCTATAATTCACCCCTCCACTTT.